Listed here are 32 T cell receptor beta chains from one sample, sequenced in a study of neoadjuvant nivolumab and ipilimumab in lung cancer. Libraries were prepared by immunoSEQ multiplex PCR; TCRdb keeps only in-frame clonotypes and omits some of them. The data show roughly 49,000 clones, with around 89% seen just once and approximately 3.7% held by the top ten. Sequences were derived from blood, sampled before neoadjuvant nivolumab, alone or with ipilimumab. Receptors originate from an adult with non-small cell lung cancer. Some clones in this sample may be carry-over from other donors' samples.

This clone was recorded once. This rearrangement joins TRBV5-1 to TRBJ2-7, with 11 nucleotides matching TRBD1. J was trimmed by 1 base and V by 4 bases; bases with no gene match: 7. This CDR3 contains 16 residues. Germline V gene lookup returns CDR1 SGHRS and CDR2 YFSETQ. In DNA, the CDR3 is TGCGCCAGCAGCCCCGGACAGGGGGCGGTTTCCTACGAGCAGTACTTC. Translation: CASSPGQGAVSYEQYF. The complete variable domain, with remaining parts taken from reference TRBV5-1 and TRBJ2-7, reads KAGVTQTPRYLIKTRGQQVTLSCSPISGHRSVSWYQQTPGQGLQFLFEYFSETQRNKGNFPGRFSGRQFSNSRSEMNVSTLELGDSALYLCASSPGQGAVSYEQYFGPGTRLTVT.

The chain employs TRBV7-2 and TRBJ2-7; the D is unclear. The germline gives CDR1 SGHTA, CDR2 FQGNSA. V was clipped by 4 bases and J by 7 bases, with 14 bases between them. This CDR3 is built from 13 residues. The CDR3: CASSSRQAIEQYF. DNA for the CDR3: TGTGCCAGCAGCTCCCGTCAGGCAATAGAGCAGTACTTC. The whole variable domain, filled in from reference TRBV7-2 and TRBJ2-7, reads GAGVSQSPSNKVTEKGKDVELRCDPISGHTALYWYRQSLGQGLEFLIYFQGNSAPDKSGLPSDRFSAERTGGSVSTLTIQRTQQEDSAVYLCASSSRQAIEQYFGPGTRLTVT.

The rearrangement uses TRBV25-1 and TRBJ1-1; weak D call: TRBD1 (5 bases). Germline V gene lookup returns CDR1 MGHDK and CDR2 SYGVNS. V was trimmed by 7 bases and J by 3 bases, leaving 12 bases between them. The CDR3 has 13 residues. The CDR3, as DNA: TGTGCCAGCACCGACCCCAGGGACACTGAAGCTTTCTTT. Its protein product is CASTDPRDTEAFF. The full variable domain, with the rest looked up from reference TRBV25-1 and TRBJ1-1, is EADIYQTPRYLVIGTGKKITLECSQTMGHDKMYWYQQDPGMELHLIHYSYGVNSTEKGDLSSESTVSRIRTEHFPLTLESARPSHTSQYLCASTDPRDTEAFFGQGTRLTVV.

The rearrangement uses TRBV5-4 and TRBJ2-4; D is unclear. Germline assignment: CDR1 SGHNT and CDR2 YYREEE (reference sequence). V was cut by 0 bases and J by 0 bases, with 4 bases left in between. The CDR3 is made up of 14 amino acids. In DNA form, the CDR3 reads TGTGCCAGCAGCTTGGACCCAGCCAAAAACATTCAGTACTTC. This encodes CASSLDPAKNIQYF.

The gene calls are TRBV7-2 and TRBJ2-5, with 7 bases that match TRBD1. The CDR3 has 15 amino acids. Germline lookup yields CDR1 SGHTA and CDR2 FQGNSA. Unmatched junction bases numbered 8, after V lost 3 bases and J lost 4 bases. The CDR3 nucleotides are TGTGCCAGCAGCTTTCAGACAGGGTTCGGAGAGACCCAGTACTTC. Its translation is CASSFQTGFGETQYF.

Comments on this clone: Other DNA sequences within the sample encode an identical CDR3. The chain has TRBV6-5 and TRBJ2-7; 8 bases are a match to TRBD1. Germline CDR1 and CDR2: MNHEY and SVGAGI. V lost 0 bases to trimming and J lost 3 bases; unmatched junction nucleotides: 4. This CDR3 has 15 residues. CDR3 sequence (DNA): TGTGCCAGCAGTTACTCTACAGGGGGTAGCTACGAGCAGTACTTC. It encodes CASSYSTGGSYEQYF.

The V and J genes are TRBV7-2 and TRBJ2-1, with D perhaps given as TRBD1 or TRBD2 (5 bases each). The V gene lost 6 bases and the J gene lost 15 bases, with 15 bases spanning the gap. CDR1 and CDR2 from the germline V gene are SGHTA and FQGNSA. The CDR3 is 11 residues long. The CDR3, as DNA: TGTGCCAGCAGGCAGGGACCCACCTGGTTCTTC. Its translation is CASRQGPTWFF.

This clone is a singleton in its sample. The chain links TRBV5-4 to TRBJ2-1; no clear D. Germline CDR1 and CDR2: SGHNT and YYREEE (reference sequence). V was clipped by 2 bases and J by 9 bases, with 12 bases between them. The CDR3 has 13 residues. DNA of the CDR3: TGTGCCAGCAGCTTAGACGCTGGCGGTGAGCAGTTCTTC. Translated: CASSLDAGGEQFF.

This chain links TRBV2 with TRBJ1-5; 7 positions agree with TRBD1. Per germline, CDR1 SNHLY and CDR2 FYNNEI. Unmatched junction bases numbered 7, after V lost 5 bases and J lost 9 bases. This CDR3 has 13 amino acids. DNA of the CDR3: TGTGCCAGCAGTAAGACCAGGGACAGGCCCCAGCATTTT. Amino acid sequence: CASSKTRDRPQHF.

The J gene is TRBJ2-7, the V gene TRBV9; D unresolved. The CDR3 totals 15 residues. CDR1 and CDR2 (germline): SGDLS, YYNGEE. V was trimmed by 2 bases and J by 2 bases, leaving 14 bases between them. The CDR3 DNA reads TGTGCCAGCAGCGTCTCTGTGGGCAAAGCCTACGAGCAGTACTTC. It is translated as CASSVSVGKAYEQYF.

The CDR3 DNA follows: TGCAGTGCTCCAGGGGGCCACACTGAAGCTTTCTTT. It specifies CSAPGGHTEAFF. The chain links TRBV29-1 to TRBJ1-1, with 8 bases fitting TRBD1. The length of the CDR3 is 12 residues. CDR1 SQVTM and CDR2 ANQGSEA come from the germline V gene.

This chain joins TRBV5-5 and TRBJ2-3; D uncertain. V shed 1 base and J shed 2 bases, with 11 bases lying between them. This CDR3 spans 15 amino acids. Germline-derived CDR1 and CDR2 are SGHKS and YYEKEE (reference sequence). The CDR3: CASSLYGLPTDTQYF. CDR3 in DNA: TGTGCCAGCAGCTTGTACGGCCTCCCCACAGATACGCAGTATTTT. Complete variable domain (other parts from reference TRBV5-5 and TRBJ2-3): DAGVTQSPTHLIKTRGQQVTLRCSPISGHKSVSWYQQVLGQGPQFIFQYYEKEERGRGNFPDRFSARQFPNYSSELNVNALLLGDSALYLCASSLYGLPTDTQYFGPGTRLTVL.

The sample holds one count of this clone. The rearrangement joins TRBV29-1 to TRBJ1-5; TRBD1 might be the D (5 bases). CDR3 length: 13 residues. V was shortened by 4 bases and J by 3 bases, with 10 bases between the two germline ends. Germline assignment: CDR1 SQVTM and CDR2 ANQGSEA. CDR3 protein: CSVGEGTNQPQHF. The CDR3 nucleotides are TGCAGCGTTGGGGAAGGGACCAATCAGCCCCAGCATTTT.

The chain links TRBV5-4 to TRBJ2-1, with a weak D call TRBD2 (6 bases). The CDR3 is made up of 15 amino acids. Germline V CDR1 and CDR2: SGHNT, YYREEE (reference sequence). The V end was cut by 0 bases, the J end by 4 bases, with 11 bases between. CDR3 sequence: CASSLDAGPYNEQFF. CDR3 coding DNA: TGTGCCAGCAGCTTGGATGCGGGACCATACAATGAGCAGTTCTTC.

The chain employs TRBV4-2 and TRBJ2-7; maybe TRBD2 (5 bases). V shed 5 bases and J shed 6 bases, with 14 bases lying between them. Germline V gives CDR1 LGHNA, CDR2 YNFKEQ. The CDR3 covers 13 residues. The CDR3 sequence is CASSSGGAGEQYF. CDR3 DNA: TGTGCCAGCAGCAGTGGAGGCGCGGGCGAGCAGTACTTC.

This sequence joins TRBV30 and TRBJ2-1; 9 nucleotides agree with TRBD2. The CDR3 contains 14 residues. J lost 7 bases, V lost 1 base, and 5 bases had no gene match. Germline values: CDR1 GTSNPN, CDR2 SVGIG (reference sequence). The CDR3 DNA sequence: TGTGCCTGGAGTGAGGGACTAGCCGTGAATGAGCAGTTCTTC. This gives the protein CAWSEGLAVNEQFF. Complete variable domain (other parts from reference TRBV30 and TRBJ2-1): SQTIHQWPATLVQPVGSPLSLECTVEGTSNPNLYWYRQAAGRGLQLLFYSVGIGQISSEVPQNLSASRPQDRQFILSSKKLLLSDSGFYLCAWSEGLAVNEQFFGPGTRLTVL.

This clone is a singleton in its sample. The J gene is TRBJ1-5, the V gene TRBV15; TRBD1 agrees at 7 bases. Losses at the gene ends were 7 bases for V and 1 base for J; bases not matched to a gene: 7. In germline, CDR1 is LNHNV, CDR2 YYDKDF (reference sequence). The CDR3 has 15 amino acids. The DNA of the CDR3 is TGTGCCACCAACGAAGGGGGCTGGAGCAATCAGCCCCAGCATTTT. It is translated as CATNEGGWSNQPQHF.

The V and J genes are TRBV6-5 and TRBJ1-2; 8 bases line up with TRBD1. Germline lookup yields CDR1 MNHEY and CDR2 SVGAGI. Germline trimming cut 5 bases from V and 3 bases from J; bases unmatched to any gene: 8. This CDR3 spans 15 amino acids. The CDR3 nucleotides read TGTGCCAGCAGTAATCGGGACAGGCGTCACTATGGCTACACCTTC. It is translated as CASSNRDRRHYGYTF.

The CDR3 loop reads CASSLETNTGELFF. The CDR3 nucleotides read TGTGCCAGCAGCTTAGAAACGAACACCGGGGAGCTGTTTTTT. The V gene is TRBV7-6, the J gene TRBJ2-2; D is undetermined. This CDR3 has 14 residues. The germline V gene encodes CDR1 SGHVS and CDR2 FNYEAQ. Trimming shortened V by 1 base and J by 0 bases, and 3 bases separated the two germline ends.

This rearrangement joins TRBV7-2 to TRBJ2-3; unclear D gene. CDR1 and CDR2 from the germline V gene are SGHTA and FQGNSA. The CDR3 consists of 14 residues. Trimming pared 1 base from V and 4 bases from J, leaving 9 bases between. The CDR3 sequence is CASSLGVGADTQYF. DNA for the CDR3: TGTGCCAGCAGCTTAGGGGTTGGGGCAGATACGCAGTATTTT.

This clone appeared once. The V and J genes are TRBV2 and TRBJ1-2; D is possibly TRBD1 (6 bases). CDR1 and CDR2 (germline): SNHLY, FYNNEI. This CDR3 spans 11 amino acids. The CDR3 DNA follows: TGTGCGAGGGGGGCTAACTATGGCTACACCTTC. Amino acids: CARGANYGYTF. Together with reference TRBV2 and TRBJ1-2, the CDR3 gives the full variable domain: EPEVTQTPSHQVTQMGQEVILRCVPISNHLYFYWYRQILGQKVEFLVSFYNNEISEKSEIFDDQFSVERPDGSNFTLKIRSTKLEDSAMYFCARGANYGYTFGSGTRLTVV.

The chain is built from TRBV13 and TRBJ2-2, with unresolved D. The CDR3 has 12 amino acids. Trimming removed 5 bases from V and 8 bases from J, with 9 bases in between. Germline assignment: CDR1 PRHDT and CDR2 FYEKMQ (reference sequence). The DNA for the CDR3 is TGTGCCAGCAGCCTGTTGGGGGGGGAGCTGTTTTTT. Translation gives CASSLLGGELFF. Full variable domain (missing parts from reference TRBV13 and TRBJ2-2): AAGVIQSPRHLIKEKRETATLKCYPIPRHDTVYWYQQGPGQDPQFLISFYEKMQSDKGSIPDRFSAQQFSDYHSELNMSSLELGDSALYFCASSLLGGELFFGEGSRLTVL.

This clone was picked up one time. The chain joins TRBV11-2 to TRBJ2-7, with a weak D call TRBD2 (5 bases). The CDR3 extends over 14 amino acids. V was clipped by 2 bases and J by 4 bases, with 12 bases between them. The V gene's germline CDR1 is SGHAT and CDR2 FQNNGV. The CDR3 bases are TGTGCCAGCAGCTTATATGGGAGAGGTTACGAGCAGTACTTC. Protein: CASSLYGRGYEQYF.

V is TRBV27 and J is TRBJ2-7; 9 bases fit TRBD2. Per germline, CDR1 MNHEY and CDR2 SMNVEV (reference sequence). This CDR3 is built from 14 residues. The V gene end was trimmed by 5 bases and the J gene end by 7 bases; junction bases not matched to a gene: 9. The CDR3 nucleotides are TGTGCCAGCAGTGTCCCGGGACTAGCAGGAGAGCAGTACTTC. Residues: CASSVPGLAGEQYF.

CDR3 in DNA: TGCGCCAGCAGCTTGGACCCGATCACAGATACGCAGTATTTT. This codes for CASSLDPITDTQYF. The gene calls are TRBV5-1 and TRBJ2-3; D not certain. CDR1 SGHRS and CDR2 YFSETQ come from the germline V gene. This CDR3 comprises 14 residues. V lost 0 bases, J lost 2 bases, and 7 bases lay in between. Full variable domain (rest looked up from reference TRBV5-1 and TRBJ2-3): KAGVTQTPRYLIKTRGQQVTLSCSPISGHRSVSWYQQTPGQGLQFLFEYFSETQRNKGNFPGRFSGRQFSNSRSEMNVSTLELGDSALYLCASSLDPITDTQYFGPGTRLTVL.

V gene TRBV5-4 combines with J gene TRBJ2-5; weak D call: TRBD1 (5 bases). Germline CDR1 reads SGHNT; CDR2 reads YYREEE (reference sequence). Trimming took off 7 bases at V and 2 bases at J, with 15 bases between the two ends. This CDR3 has 14 amino acids. The CDR3 here is CASSRQGKQETQYF. DNA of the CDR3: TGTGCCAGCTCGAGGCAGGGCAAGCAAGAGACCCAGTACTTC.

This clone has a single count. J is TRBJ1-5 and V is TRBV19, with D perhaps matching TRBD1 (5 bases). CDR1 is LNHDA, CDR2 SQIVND, per germline (reference sequence). The V gene lost 5 bases and the J gene lost 6 bases, with 11 bases spanning the gap. The CDR3 is 13 residues long. This CDR3 reads CASSVGGGQPQHF. CDR3 DNA: TGTGCCAGTAGTGTGGGGGGAGGTCAGCCCCAGCATTTT.

The V call is TRBV7-9, the J call TRBJ1-1; D remains unclear. The CDR3 spans 11 residues. Trimming pared 3 bases from V and 1 base from J, leaving 0 bases between. CDR1 and CDR2 from the germline V gene are SEHNR and FQNEAQ (reference sequence). CDR3 sequence (DNA): TGTGCCAGCAGCTTGAACACTGAAGCTTTCTTT. The encoded protein is CASSLNTEAFF.

The V gene is TRBV19, the J gene TRBJ2-5, with D possibly being TRBD1 (6 bases). The CDR3 is 13 residues long. Trimming pared 5 bases from V and 5 bases from J, leaving 12 bases between. Germline V gene lookup returns CDR1 LNHDA and CDR2 SQIVND (reference sequence). This chain's CDR3 is CASSHLRGETQYF. CDR3 sequence (DNA): TGTGCCAGTAGTCACCTGAGGGGGGAGACCCAGTACTTC.

This clone was counted only a few times. The chain uses TRBV7-8 and TRBJ2-5, with D uncertain. The CDR3 contains 11 residues. From germline, CDR1 is SGHVS and CDR2 FQNEAQ. Trimming removed 4 bases from V and 3 bases from J, with 3 bases in between. The CDR3 loop is CASSWKETQYF. In DNA form, the CDR3 reads TGTGCCAGCAGCTGGAAAGAGACCCAGTACTTC.

The rearrangement uses TRBV7-2 and TRBJ2-1; 7 bases map to TRBD2. With V trimmed by 5 bases and J by 2 bases, 6 bases remained unmatched. CDR1 and CDR2 from the germline V gene are SGHTA and FQGNSA. The CDR3 extends over 15 amino acids. The CDR3 here is CASSRSGNTYNEQFF. The CDR3 DNA sequence: TGTGCCAGCAGCCGAAGCGGGAATACCTACAATGAGCAGTTCTTC.

The chain links TRBV7-8 to TRBJ1-1; D possibly corresponds to TRBD1 (5 bases). Trimming cost V 1 base and J 1 base, with 10 bases left between them. CDR3 length: 15 residues. From germline, CDR1 is SGHVS and CDR2 FQNEAQ. The CDR3, as DNA: TGTGCCAGCAGCTTAGTAGTCGGGGCGAACACTGAAGCTTTCTTT. It is translated as CASSLVVGANTEAFF. Drawing the rest from reference TRBV7-8 and TRBJ1-1, the complete variable domain is GAGVSQSPRYKVAKRGQDVALRCDPISGHVSLFWYQQALGQGPEFLTYFQNEAQLDKSGLPSDRFFAERPEGSVSTLKIQRTQQEDSAVYLCASSLVVGANTEAFFGQGTRLTVV.